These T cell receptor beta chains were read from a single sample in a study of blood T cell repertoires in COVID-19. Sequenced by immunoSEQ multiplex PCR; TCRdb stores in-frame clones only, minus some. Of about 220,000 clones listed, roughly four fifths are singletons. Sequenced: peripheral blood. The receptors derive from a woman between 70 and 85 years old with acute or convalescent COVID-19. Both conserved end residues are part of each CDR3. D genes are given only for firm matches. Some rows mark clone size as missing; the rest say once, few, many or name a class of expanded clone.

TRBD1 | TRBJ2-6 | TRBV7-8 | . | TGTGCCAGCACCCCGGACAGGGTTGGCTCTGGGGCCAACGTCCTGACTTTC | CASTPDRVGSGANVLTF
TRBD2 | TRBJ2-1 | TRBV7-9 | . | TGTGCCAGCAGCTTAAAGTATCTTGGTAGCGGGGGCCCCAATGAGCAGTTCTTC | CASSLKYLGSGGPNEQFF
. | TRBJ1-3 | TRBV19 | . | TGTGCTTCAGGGGTTCGTGCGAACACCATATATTTT | CASGVRANTIYF
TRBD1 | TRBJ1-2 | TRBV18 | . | TGTGCCAGCTCACGGGACAGGACTTCCTATGGCTACACCTTC | CASSRDRTSYGYTF
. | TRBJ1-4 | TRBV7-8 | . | TGTGCCAGCAGCTTCAGGGTGCAGGAAAAACTGTTTTTT | CASSFRVQEKLFF
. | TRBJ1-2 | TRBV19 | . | TGTGCCAGTAGTTGGGGACAAGATTTTAACTATGGCTACACCTTC | CASSWGQDFNYGYTF
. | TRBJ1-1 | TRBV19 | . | TGTGCCAGTAGTATCCCACTCCTCATGAACACTGAAGCTTTCTTT | CASSIPLLMNTEAFF
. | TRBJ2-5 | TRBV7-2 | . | TGTGCCAGCAGACCCCCCCTAACGGGGTGGGAGACCCAGTACTTC | CASRPPLTGWETQYF
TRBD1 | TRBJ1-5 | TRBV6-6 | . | TGTGCCAGCACCCCACTGGACAGGGGCAATCAGCCCCAGCATTTT | CASTPLDRGNQPQHF
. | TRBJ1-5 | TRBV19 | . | TGTGCCAGTAGTATCCGGGGGGGGAGTAGCAATCAGCCCCAGCATTTT | CASSIRGGSSNQPQHF
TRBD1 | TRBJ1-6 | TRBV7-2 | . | TGTGCCAGCACCCCACAGGGGACTAATTCACCCCTCCACTTT | CASTPQGTNSPLHF
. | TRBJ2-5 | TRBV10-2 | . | TGCGCCAGCAGTGAGTTGAACAGCCTTCCGGAGACCCAGTACTTC | CASSELNSLPETQYF
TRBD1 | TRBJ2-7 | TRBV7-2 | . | TGTGCCAGCAGCCCGGACAGGCGGACCTACGAGCAGTACTTC | CASSPDRRTYEQYF
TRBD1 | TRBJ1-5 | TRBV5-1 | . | TGCGCCAGCAGCGACAGGGTCGGGCAGCCCCAGCATTTT | CASSDRVGQPQHF
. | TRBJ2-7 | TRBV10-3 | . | TGTGCCATCAGTGATGAGGGGGAGGGACTTCACTACGAGCAGTACTTC | CAISDEGEGLHYEQYF
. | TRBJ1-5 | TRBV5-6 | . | TGTGCCAGCAGCTCACTTGGCAATCAGCCCCAGCATTTT | CASSSLGNQPQHF
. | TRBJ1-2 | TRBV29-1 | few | TGCAGCGTTGGAAGATGGGGCGCGGTTGGCTACACCTTC | CSVGRWGAVGYTF
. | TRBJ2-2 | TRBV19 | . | TGTGCCAGTAGCCCGGGGTCGAACACCGGGGAGCTGTTTTTT | CASSPGSNTGELFF
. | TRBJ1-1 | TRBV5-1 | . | TGCGCCAGCAGCTTCAACGTGGTTAGGAACACTGAAGCTTTCTTT | CASSFNVVRNTEAFF
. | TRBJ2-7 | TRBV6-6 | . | TGTGCCAGCAGTTACTCCGACACCTCCTACGAGCAGTACTTC | CASSYSDTSYEQYF
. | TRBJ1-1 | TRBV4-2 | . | TGTGCCAGCAGCCGCGCGGGCAAGAACACTGAAGCTTTCTTT | CASSRAGKNTEAFF
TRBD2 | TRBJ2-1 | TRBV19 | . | TGTGCCAGTACCTTGGGTAGCGGGGGGTTTGAGCAGTTCTTC | CASTLGSGGFEQFF
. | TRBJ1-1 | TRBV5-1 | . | TGCGCCAGCAGCTCCCAGGTGGACACTGAAGCTTTCTTT | CASSSQVDTEAFF
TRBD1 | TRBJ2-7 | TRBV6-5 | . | TGTGCCAGCAGGGGGACAGGGTACGAGCAGTACTTC | CASRGTGYEQYF
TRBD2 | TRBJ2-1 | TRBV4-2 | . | TGTGCCAGCAGCCCGATAACTAGCGGATCCTACAATGAGCAGTTCTTC | CASSPITSGSYNEQFF
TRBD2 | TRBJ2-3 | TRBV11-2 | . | TGTGCCAGCAGCGACGAGCGGGGGGGCTTCACAGATACGCAGTATTTT | CASSDERGGFTDTQYF
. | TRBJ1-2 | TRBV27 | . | TGTGCCAGCAGTGCAGGGGACCGCCCCTATGGCTACACCTTC | CASSAGDRPYGYTF
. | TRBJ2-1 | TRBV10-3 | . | TGTGCCATCAGTGAGCCAACCACTGGGCGGGGGCTCTACAATGAGCAGTTCTTC | CAISEPTTGRGLYNEQFF
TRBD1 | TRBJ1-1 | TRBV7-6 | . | TGTGCCAGCAGCTTGGCGGGACAGGGTAGCACTGAAGCTTTCTTT | CASSLAGQGSTEAFF
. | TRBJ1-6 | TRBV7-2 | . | TGTGCCACCAGGGGCCAGACTAATTCACCCCTCCACTTT | CATRGQTNSPLHF
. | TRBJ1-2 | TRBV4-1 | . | TGCGCCAGCAGCCAAGATAGAGCTTACTATGGCTACACCTTC | CASSQDRAYYGYTF
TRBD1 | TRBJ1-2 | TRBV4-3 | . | TGCGCCAGCAGCCTCGGCCCCGGGACAGGGAACTATGGCTACACCTTC | CASSLGPGTGNYGYTF
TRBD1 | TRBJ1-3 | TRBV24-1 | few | TGTGCCACTACAACAGGGGACTCTGGAAACACCATATATTTT | CATTTGDSGNTIYF
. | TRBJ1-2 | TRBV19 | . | TGTGCCAGTAGTCCACTCCCCGGGAACTATGGCTACACCTTC | CASSPLPGNYGYTF
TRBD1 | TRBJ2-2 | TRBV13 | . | TGTGCCAGCAGCAAAGACAGGCTAGGGGGCCCTTTAGCGAACACCGGGGAGCTGTTTTTT | CASSKDRLGGPLANTGELFF
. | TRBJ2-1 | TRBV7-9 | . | TGTGCCAGCAGGGCGACACGGTCCGATGAGCAGTTCTTC | CASRATRSDEQFF
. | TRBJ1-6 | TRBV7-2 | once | TGTGCCAGCAGCTTAGTGGACACTCTCGTCAACTCACCCCTCCACTTT | CASSLVDTLVNSPLHF
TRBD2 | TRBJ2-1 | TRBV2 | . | TGTGCCAGCAGGAGACTAGCGGTTCCAGGGGAGCAGTTCTTC | CASRRLAVPGEQFF
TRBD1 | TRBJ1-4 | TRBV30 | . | TGTGCCTGGAGTCCAACAGGGGGAAGGGGAGAAAAACTGTTTTTT | CAWSPTGGRGEKLFF
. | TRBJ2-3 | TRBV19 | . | TGTGCCAGTACGCTGTCCGTTGGACCCGGGAGCGGTACGCAGTATTTT | CASTLSVGPGSGTQYF
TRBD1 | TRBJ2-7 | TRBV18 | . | TGTGCCAGCTCCTTCTCAGGGGGCTACGAGCAGTACTTC | CASSFSGGYEQYF
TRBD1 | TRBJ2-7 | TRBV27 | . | TGTGCCAGCAGACTTTTCCCCGGGACAGGTACCTACGAGCAGTACTTC | CASRLFPGTGTYEQYF
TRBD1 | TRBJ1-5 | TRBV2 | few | TGTGCCAGCAGTGTACAGGGGATTAGCAATCAGCCCCAGCATTTT | CASSVQGISNQPQHF
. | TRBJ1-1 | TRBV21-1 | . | TGTGCCAGCAGCAAAGTACGGGGATTGATGGGGAAGAACACTGAAGCTTTCTTT | CASSKVRGLMGKNTEAFF
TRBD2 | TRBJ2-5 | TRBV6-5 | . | TGTGCCAGCAGTTACGCCGGCGGGGGGAGTCAAGAGACCCAGTACTTC | CASSYAGGGSQETQYF
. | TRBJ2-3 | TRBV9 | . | TGTGCCAGCAACCGAGTCGGAGATACGCAGTATTTT | CASNRVGDTQYF
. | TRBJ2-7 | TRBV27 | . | TGTGCCAGCAGTTCCCAAAACAGGGCCTCATCCTCCTACGAGCAGTACTTC | CASSSQNRASSSYEQYF
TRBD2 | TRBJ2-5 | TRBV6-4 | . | TGTGCCAGCAGTGTGCTAGCGGGCGCCGGAACCCAGTACTTC | CASSVLAGAGTQYF